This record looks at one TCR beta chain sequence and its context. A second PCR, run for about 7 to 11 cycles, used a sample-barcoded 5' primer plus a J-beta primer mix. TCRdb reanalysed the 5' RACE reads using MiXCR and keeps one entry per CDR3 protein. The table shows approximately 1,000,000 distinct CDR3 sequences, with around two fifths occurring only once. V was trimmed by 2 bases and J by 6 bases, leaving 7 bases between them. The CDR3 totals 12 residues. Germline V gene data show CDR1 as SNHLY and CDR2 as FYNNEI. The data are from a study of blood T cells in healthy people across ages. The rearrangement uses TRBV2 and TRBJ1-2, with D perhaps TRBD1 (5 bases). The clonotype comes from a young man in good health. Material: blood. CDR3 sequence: CASSEFRDGYTF. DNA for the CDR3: TGTGCCAGCAGTGAATTCAGGGATGGCTACACCTTC. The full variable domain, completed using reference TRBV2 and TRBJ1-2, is EPEVTQTPSHQVTQMGQEVILRCVPISNHLYFYWYRQILGQKVEFLVSFYNNEISEKSEIFDDQFSVERPDGSNFTLKIRSTKLEDSAMYFCASSEFRDGYTFGSGTRLTVV.